Reported below is one TCR beta chain. Its antigen is still unknown. The data were taken from a study of cytomegalovirus exposure and HLA in healthy donors. Study-wide results and limits: The classifier was said to identify cytomegalovirus status with high specificity and sensitivity. Analysis performed later showed TCR beta chains linked to HLA being more clonally expanded than equally common others.

Researchers ran the PCR with 60 Vbeta and 13 Jbeta primers. Assay: immunoSEQ multiplex PCR; the TCRdb copy retains only in-frame clones and omits some. The table includes 100,000 to 150,000 clones, approximately 77% detected once. Sequencing was done on a sample of PBMCs. The clonotype originates from a woman in her forties in good health and CMV-seronegative.

The CDR3 sequence is CSVDGDRGSTDTQYF. The DNA for the CDR3 is TGCAGCGTTGATGGGGACAGGGGTAGCACAGATACGCAGTATTTT. The V gene is TRBV29-1, the J gene TRBJ2-3, with TRBD1 identical over 10 bases. The CDR3 is 15 amino acids. Trimming at V came to 3 bases and at J to 0 bases, leaving 3 bases not matched to a gene. The germline V gene has CDR1 SQVTM and CDR2 ANQGSEA.